This TCR beta chain originates from a study of brain T cells in children with intractable seizures. Findings of the study overall: Patients' HCMV serostatus was unknown; virus specificity rests on CDR3 similarity alone.

Trimming removed 4 bases at V and 2 bases at J, with 6 bases between. This CDR3 contains 12 residues. Germline V CDR1 and CDR2: SGHRS, YFSETQ. TCRdb keeps only in-frame clones here, not all; method: immunoSEQ multiplex PCR. Of 75,000 to 80,000 clones in the sample, just over 90% were seen once. Sequencing was limited to surgery cases with top T cell transcript signatures in brain tissue. At least one anti-epileptic drug was given before surgery. Comment on this clone: As yet, its antigen is unknown.

This chain links TRBV5-1 with TRBJ2-5; no clear D. The TCR comes from a boy in the first two years of life with tuberous sclerosis and intractable seizures. The sequencing used peripheral blood, collected at surgery. CDR3: CASSLLQETQYF. The CDR3 DNA is TGCGCCAGCAGCCTCTTGCAAGAGACCCAGTACTTC.